This T cell receptor (beta chain) was identified during a study of T cell responses to AZD1222 COVID-19 vaccine. Data came from immunoSEQ multiplex PCR; TCRdb stores just in-frame clones and leaves some out. The data contain some 180,000 clones, 80% to 95% of them singletons. This CDR3 is built from 15 residues. CDR1 is MNHEY and CDR2 is SVGAGI in the germline V gene. V was pared by 0 bases and J by 2 bases, with 10 bases between. The starting material was peripheral blood, obtained 28 days after the second AZD1222 dose. The J gene is TRBJ1-1, the V gene TRBV6-5, with D unclear. The source of this sequence is an adult who received the AZD1222 COVID-19 vaccine. The CDR3 here is CASSYSGWGNTEAFF. CDR3 in DNA: TGTGCCAGCAGTTACTCAGGGTGGGGTAACACTGAAGCTTTCTTT.